This TCR beta chain was recorded in a study of T cells after yellow fever vaccination. The overall study: Preparation of the low-cell-number fractions used SMART-Seq v4 Ultra Low Input.

In this sample, this clonotype turned up a few times. Generation of TCR cDNA used 5'RACE template switching (which added a universal primer site and UMIs). TCRdb independently ran MiXCR on the 5' RACE reads; one entry per CDR3 protein. The sample lists some 340,000 distinct CDR3 sequences; around a tenth were seen once. The clonotype comes from a man aged 18 to 35 who received the YFV17D yellow fever vaccine. The input for sequencing was CD4+ T cells sorted from PBMCs, taken 45 days after the yellow fever booster vaccination.

The CDR3 sequence: CASSRGLKLFF. The CDR3, as DNA: TGTGCCAGCTCACGGGGCCTCAAACTGTTTTTT. The gene calls are TRBV18 and TRBJ1-4; a weak D match, TRBD1 (5 bases). This CDR3 region has 11 residues. V was shortened by 4 bases and J by 11 bases, with 8 bases between the two germline ends. CDR1 KGHSH and CDR2 LQKENI come from the germline V gene.